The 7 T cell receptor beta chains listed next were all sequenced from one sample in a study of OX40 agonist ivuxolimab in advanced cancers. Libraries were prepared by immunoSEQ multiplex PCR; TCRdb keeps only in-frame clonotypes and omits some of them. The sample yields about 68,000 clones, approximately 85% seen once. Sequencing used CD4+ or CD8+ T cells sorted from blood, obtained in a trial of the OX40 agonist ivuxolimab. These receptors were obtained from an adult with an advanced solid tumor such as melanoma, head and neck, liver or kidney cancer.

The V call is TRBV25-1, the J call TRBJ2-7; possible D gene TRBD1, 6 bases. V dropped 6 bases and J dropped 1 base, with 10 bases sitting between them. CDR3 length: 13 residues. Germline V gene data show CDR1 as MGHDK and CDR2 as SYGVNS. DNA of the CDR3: TGTGCCAGCAGGAGGGGGTATTCCTACGAGCAGTACTTC. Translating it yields CASRRGYSYEQYF.

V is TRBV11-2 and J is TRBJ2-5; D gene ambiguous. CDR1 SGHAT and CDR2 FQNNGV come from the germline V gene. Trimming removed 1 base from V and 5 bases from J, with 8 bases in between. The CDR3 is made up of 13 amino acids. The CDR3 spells CASSLASWETQYF. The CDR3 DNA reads TGTGCCAGCAGCTTAGCATCTTGGGAGACCCAGTACTTC.

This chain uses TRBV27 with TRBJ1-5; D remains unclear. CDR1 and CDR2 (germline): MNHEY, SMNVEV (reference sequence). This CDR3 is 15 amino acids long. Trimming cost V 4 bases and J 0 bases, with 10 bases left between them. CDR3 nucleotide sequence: TGTGCCAGCAGTTCCCGCGGCTATAGCAATCAGCCCCAGCATTTT. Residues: CASSSRGYSNQPQHF.

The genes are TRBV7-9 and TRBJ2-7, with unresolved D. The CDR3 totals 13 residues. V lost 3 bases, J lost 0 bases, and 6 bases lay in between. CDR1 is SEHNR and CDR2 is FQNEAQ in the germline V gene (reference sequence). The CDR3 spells CASSFSSSYEQYF. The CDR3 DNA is TGTGCCAGCAGCTTTAGCAGCTCCTACGAGCAGTACTTC.

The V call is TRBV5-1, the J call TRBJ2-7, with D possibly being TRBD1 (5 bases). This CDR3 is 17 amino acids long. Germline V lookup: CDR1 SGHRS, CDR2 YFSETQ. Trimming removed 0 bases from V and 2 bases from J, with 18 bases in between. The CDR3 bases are TGCGCCAGCAGCTTGGAACCTCCGCAGGGTAGACCCTACGAGCAGTACTTC. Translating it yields CASSLEPPQGRPYEQYF.

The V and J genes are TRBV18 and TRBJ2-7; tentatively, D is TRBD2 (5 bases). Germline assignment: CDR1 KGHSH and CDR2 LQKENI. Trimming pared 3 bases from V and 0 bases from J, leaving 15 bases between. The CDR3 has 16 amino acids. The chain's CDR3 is CASSPPGRGFSYEQYF. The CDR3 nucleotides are TGTGCCAGCTCACCCCCGGGCCGAGGGTTCTCCTACGAGCAGTACTTC.

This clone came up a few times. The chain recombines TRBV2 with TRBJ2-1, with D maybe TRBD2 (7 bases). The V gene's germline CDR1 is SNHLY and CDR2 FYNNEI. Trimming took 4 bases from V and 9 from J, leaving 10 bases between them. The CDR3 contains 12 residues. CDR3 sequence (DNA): TGTGCCAGCAGTGGGGGGGGCGGTGAGCAGTTCTTC. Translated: CASSGGGGEQFF.